Described below is a single T cell receptor (beta chain) sequence and its context. The antigen remains undetermined. CDR3 size: 15 residues. In germline, CDR1 is MGHRA, CDR2 YSYEKL. V was trimmed by 7 bases and J by 3 bases, leaving 18 bases between them. This record belongs to a study of long-term antiretroviral therapy in people with HIV. Study-wide results and caveats: Dating from the mid-2000s to the late 2010s, the blood was possibly obtained under older ART regimens. Spans of CDR3 length were tighter for HIV repertoires than for controls. Clones that had undergone expansion before ART prevailed in the repertoire throughout all time points. Post-ART, diversity grew, though it stayed under transplant donor control levels.

A v3.0 immunoSEQ assay was performed at survey level. This table comes from immunoSEQ multiplex PCR, and its TCRdb copy is limited to in-frame clones, with some not included. The table includes tens of thousands of clones, about 94% detected once. This chain connects TRBV4-1 to TRBJ1-1; D is undetermined. The sequence was collected from a man aged 25 to 40 with HIV. The sequencing used unsorted PBMCs, collected roughly 9.4 years after starting antiretroviral therapy. CDR3 coding DNA: TGCGCCAGCACCCCCCTTAAACGCGGGGACACTGAAGCTTTCTTT. Encoded protein: CASTPLKRGDTEAFF.